This is a list of T cell receptor beta chains from one sample in a study of cytomegalovirus exposure and HLA in healthy donors. Only in-frame clones appear in the TCRdb table, and some are missing; sequencing was by immunoSEQ multiplex PCR. Of 110,000 or so clones listed, around 76% are singletons. Sequencing was done on a sample of PBMCs. Receptor source: a woman aged 40 to 55 in good health and CMV-seropositive. Both conserved end residues are trimmed from each CDR3. Each record gives: CDR3 protein, V gene, D gene, J gene. A D gene is named only where the DNA matches it firmly.

ASSVGLLGVNSGNTIY | TRBV9 | NA | TRBJ1-3
ASSVGTAGHQPQH | TRBV5-1 | TRBD1 | TRBJ1-5
ATRLIETGRGEQY | TRBV6-5 | NA | TRBJ2-7
AWSRGPGGNTEAF | TRBV30 | TRBD1 | TRBJ1-1
SVENLSNEQF | TRBV29-1 | NA | TRBJ2-1
ASSPSGKDGYT | TRBV7-9 | NA | TRBJ1-2
ASGYRNRVTGELF | TRBV12-5 | NA | TRBJ2-2
ASSFPGLIHNEQF | TRBV7-9 | NA | TRBJ2-1
ASGERQGYYGYT | TRBV2 | TRBD1 | TRBJ1-2
AWRLAGGNEQF | TRBV30 | TRBD2 | TRBJ2-1
ASLSGVAF | TRBV2 | NA | TRBJ1-1
AWSYAGKGTEAF | TRBV30 | NA | TRBJ1-1
ASSSEELINSPLH | TRBV7-9 | NA | TRBJ1-6
AQDRLARAF | TRBV19 | TRBD1 | TRBJ1-1
ASRIPTTGGTEAF | TRBV6-6 | TRBD1 | TRBJ1-1
AIRRSGHHEAF | TRBV21-1 | NA | TRBJ1-1
AAGGGSDNYGYT | TRBV7-9 | TRBD1 | TRBJ1-2
ASSHIAGGTNEQF | TRBV4-2 | TRBD2 | TRBJ2-1
ASSATGHQRGYT | TRBV5-8 | NA | TRBJ1-2
ASSSEGGWSEKLF | TRBV5-1 | NA | TRBJ1-4
ASSLVARLNTEAF | TRBV7-8 | NA | TRBJ1-1
ASVEGVEAF | TRBV12-5 | NA | TRBJ1-1
ASSSRTEAYGYT | TRBV6-1 | NA | TRBJ1-2
AFPRLTGGDYGYT | TRBV30 | TRBD1 | TRBJ1-2
ASSLAGENGYT | TRBV5-6 | NA | TRBJ1-2
ASGYGGSYEQY | TRBV19 | NA | TRBJ2-7
ASSLPTRGTEAF | TRBV7-9 | TRBD1 | TRBJ1-1
ASSSGQGGYGYT | TRBV5-1 | TRBD1 | TRBJ1-2
ASSYSGGGYGYT | TRBV6-6 | NA | TRBJ1-2
ASSLTGARSSYNEQF | TRBV2 | TRBD1 | TRBJ2-1
ASSQGQGESNQPQH | TRBV5-8 | TRBD1 | TRBJ1-5
ASSERGKPTDTQY | TRBV25-1 | NA | TRBJ2-3